These T cell receptor beta chains were read from a single sample in a study of cytomegalovirus exposure and HLA in healthy donors. The data were produced by immunoSEQ multiplex PCR, yet TCRdb's version contains in-frame clones alone and is incomplete. Recorded for this sample: 150,000 to 200,000 clones. Input material: PBMCs. The receptors here all came from a woman under 30 in good health and CMV-seropositive. Each CDR3 is given with its conserved first and last residue. Each record gives: D gene, V gene, J gene, CDR3 DNA, CDR3 protein. The D gene is left open where the match is weak.

TRBD1,TRBV7-8,TRBJ2-2,TGTGCCAGCAGCTTAAGGGACAGGAACCTACACACCGGGGAGCTGTTTTTT,CASSLRDRNLHTGELFF
.,TRBV7-2,TRBJ1-1,TGTGCCAGCAGCTCCCAGGCATATGGCGGACTTGAAGCTTTCTTT,CASSSQAYGGLEAFF
.,TRBV19,TRBJ1-1,TGTGCCAGCACCCAAAGGAGGTACACTGAAGCTTTCTTT,CASTQRRYTEAFF
.,TRBV6-4,TRBJ2-5,TGTGCCAGCAGTGACGGGGAAGCCGGGGCCCAGTACTTC,CASSDGEAGAQYF
.,TRBV5-1,TRBJ2-7,TGCGCCAGCAGCTTGGCGGCAACAGACGAGCAGTACTTC,CASSLAATDEQYF
.,TRBV10-3,TRBJ2-6,TGTGCCATCAGTGGAGGCCGTGAGGGTAGAGGGGCCAACGTCCTGACTTTC,CAISGGREGRGANVLTF
TRBD2,TRBV11-2,TRBJ2-5,TGTGCCAGCAGCCCTCAATGGACTAGCGGGGCCGGGGAGACCCAGTACTTC,CASSPQWTSGAGETQYF
TRBD1,TRBV7-8,TRBJ2-7,TGTGCCAGCAGCTTCCGGGACAGGGAAGGCGAGCAGTACTTC,CASSFRDREGEQYF
.,TRBV4-3,TRBJ1-2,TGCGCCAGCAGCCAAGACTGGCCGAGGGTATTCTATGGCTACACCTTC,CASSQDWPRVFYGYTF
TRBD2,TRBV6-6,TRBJ2-3,TGTGCCAGCAGTTCCCGGACTAGCGGGAGTCCAGATACGCAGTATTTT,CASSSRTSGSPDTQYF
.,TRBV4-1,TRBJ1-6,TGCGCCAGCAGCCAACACGACAGGTCCGGTGGGTCACCCCTCCACTTT,CASSQHDRSGGSPLHF
.,TRBV30,TRBJ2-1,TGTGCCTGGAGTGTGGGAAGGGGGCAGTTCTTC,CAWSVGRGQFF
.,TRBV5-6,TRBJ1-1,TGTGCCAGCAAAAGGGGTTTCTTT,CASKRGFF
TRBD2,TRBV6-5,TRBJ2-7,TGTGCCAGCAGTGGGACTAGCGGGAGTTACGAGCAGTACTTC,CASSGTSGSYEQYF
TRBD1,TRBV29-1,TRBJ1-2,TGCAGCGTTGAAGGGTTGGTGGACAGGGGTGAAGGGTATGGCTACACCTTC,CSVEGLVDRGEGYGYTF
TRBD1,TRBV11-3,TRBJ2-5,TGTGCCAGCAGCCTGGGACAGTCCGGCCAAGAGACCCAGTACTTC,CASSLGQSGQETQYF
TRBD2,TRBV13,TRBJ2-3,TGTGCCAGCAGCTTAGTTTTCTATGGGACTAGCGGGAACACAGATACGCAGTATTTT,CASSLVFYGTSGNTDTQYF
.,TRBV6-1,TRBJ1-2,TGTGCCAGCAGTGACCTCAGGGGATATGGCTACACCTTC,CASSDLRGYGYTF
.,TRBV7-8,TRBJ1-6,TGTGCCAGCCGGGAGTCGAGTTCACCCCTCCACTTT,CASRESSSPLHF
.,TRBV29-1,TRBJ1-4,TGCAGCGTACGTACAGGAACAACTAATGAAAAACTGTTTTTT,CSVRTGTTNEKLFF
TRBD1,TRBV5-4,TRBJ1-1,TGTGCCAGCAGCTTGAAGGGGGCAGGCACTGAAGCTTTCTTT,CASSLKGAGTEAFF
TRBD1,TRBV4-2,TRBJ1-1,TGTGCCAGCAGCCAAGGGGACAGGGGTCGGGCTTTCTTT,CASSQGDRGRAFF
TRBD1,TRBV4-3,TRBJ1-2,TGCGCCAGCAGCCAAGGACAGGGTCCGGGCTACACCTTC,CASSQGQGPGYTF
TRBD1,TRBV7-9,TRBJ1-1,TGTGCCAGCAGCTTGACAGGGGGGATGGATGAAGCTTTCTTT,CASSLTGGMDEAFF
.,TRBV7-9,TRBJ2-7,TGTGCCAGCAGCTTAGCTGCACCGGGACAGCGGGCCTACGAGCAGTACTTC,CASSLAAPGQRAYEQYF
TRBD1,TRBV14,TRBJ2-7,TGTGCCAGCAGCCAATCCGGGACAGGTAATTTCGAGCAGTACTTC,CASSQSGTGNFEQYF
.,TRBV4-1,TRBJ2-5,TGCGCCAGCAGCCAATATGAACAGCCTCAGTACTTC,CASSQYEQPQYF
.,TRBV19,TRBJ1-1,TGTGCCAGTAGTATAACCCTCCCGGGGGGCGTTCTGAACACTGAAGCTTTCTTT,CASSITLPGGVLNTEAFF
.,TRBV6-6,TRBJ1-1,TGTGCCAGCAGTTACGCGGGGTCCACTGAAGCTTTCTTT,CASSYAGSTEAFF
.,TRBV4-2,TRBJ1-1,TGTGCCAGCAGCCAAGAGGAAGGACAGATGAACACTGAAGCTTTCTTT,CASSQEEGQMNTEAFF
.,TRBV5-1,TRBJ2-1,TGCGCCAGCAGCTTGGGTTCTACCTACAATGAGCAGTTCTTC,CASSLGSTYNEQFF
TRBD2,TRBV4-3,TRBJ2-6,TGCGCCAGCAGCCAAGATGGGGTGCTAGCGGGGGGCCACGTCCTGACTTTC,CASSQDGVLAGGHVLTF
TRBD1,TRBV7-2,TRBJ1-6,TGTGCCAGCAGCGCGTTCGCACAGGGGGCGGATAATTCACCCCTCCACTTT,CASSAFAQGADNSPLHF
.,TRBV5-4,TRBJ1-4,TGTGCCAGCAGCGCCGGGGGATGGGATAATGAAAAACTGTTTTTT,CASSAGGWDNEKLFF
TRBD1,TRBV2,TRBJ1-6,TGTGCCAGCAGGGGGACAGGGGGTTTTAATTCACCCCTCCACTTT,CASRGTGGFNSPLHF
TRBD1,TRBV18,TRBJ1-5,TGTGCCAGCTCACCAGGACAGGGTCCGCAGCCCCAGCATTTT,CASSPGQGPQPQHF
.,TRBV12-5,TRBJ2-6,TGTGCTAGTGCCCCGTCGGGGGCCAACGTCCTGACTTTC,CASAPSGANVLTF
TRBD1,TRBV28,TRBJ1-2,TGTGCCAGCAGTTTGGGCAGGGGGCAATATGGCTACACCTTC,CASSLGRGQYGYTF
.,TRBV29-1,TRBJ1-1,TGCAGCGTTGATGAGCCGAACACTGAAGCTTTCTTT,CSVDEPNTEAFF
.,TRBV5-1,TRBJ2-7,TGCGCCAGCAGCTCCGACAGGAGCTCCTACGAGCAGTACTTC,CASSSDRSSYEQYF